These 2 T cell receptor beta chains were sequenced from one sample in a study of blood T cell repertoires in COVID-19. The repertoire was sequenced with immunoSEQ multiplex PCR; TCRdb's copy has only in-frame clones and lacks some. This table holds some 42,000 clones, almost 90% found once. The sample was peripheral blood. The origin of the receptors is a man aged 50 to 60 with active COVID-19.

V usage is TRBV24-1 and J usage is TRBJ2-2, with 10 bases lining up with TRBD1. The CDR3 is made up of 16 amino acids. Trimming removed 3 bases from V and 5 bases from J; junction bases left unmatched: 5. Per germline, CDR1 KGHDR and CDR2 SFDVKD. The CDR3 DNA reads TGTGCCACCAGTGATCCAGGACAGGGGGGTACCGGGGAGCTGTTTTTT. It yields the protein CATSDPGQGGTGELFF.

This rearrangement joins TRBV7-9 to TRBJ1-6; perhaps TRBD1 as D (5 bases). CDR3 length: 15 residues. The germline gives CDR1 SEHNR, CDR2 FQNEAQ (reference sequence). Trimming shortened V by 0 bases and J by 7 bases, and 10 bases separated the two germline ends. The CDR3 reads CASSLAAGLNSPLHF. Here the CDR3 DNA reads TGTGCCAGCAGCTTAGCGGCAGGGCTAAATTCACCCCTCCACTTT.